This T cell receptor beta chain is drawn from a study of blood T cell repertoires in COVID-19. Original processing notes: Quantification of nucleated cells was approximated via reference gene primer amplification. The method was immunoSEQ multiplex PCR; TCRdb's version includes in-frame clones alone and lacks a portion of them. Clone size and V and J calls were adopted from that table, with D and trimming inferred from the DNA. The sample shows about 260,000 clones, around 90% of them seen only once. This CDR3 spans 16 amino acids. V was clipped by 1 base and J by 3 bases, with 15 bases between them. Germline CDR1 reads SGHAT; CDR2 reads FQNNGV.

This chain joins TRBV11-2 and TRBJ1-2; D is unresolved. The receptor was derived from a human donor in a cohort sampled during active COVID-19. Sample: peripheral blood. As DNA, the CDR3 is TGTGCCAGCAGCTTAGCCCCCTCCCTCCAGTACTATGGCTACACCTTC. Encoded protein: CASSLAPSLQYYGYTF.